The 18 T cell receptor beta chains below all came from one sample that was sequenced in a study of shared clonotypes between healthy human individuals. Selected positively for CCR7 and CD45RO-negative, naive CD8 cells excluded terminally differentiated effector memory CD45RA+ cells. The assay was immunoSEQ multiplex PCR, and TCRdb's table has in-frame clones only and misses some. The sample has roughly 2 million clones, less than 95% seen once. Material for sequencing was naive CD8+ T cells sorted from blood. The receptors here all came from a man younger than 30 in good health.

This rearrangement joins TRBV6-9 to TRBJ2-1; unclear D gene. V lost 6 bases and J lost 8, with 14 bases in between. Germline CDR1 reads MNHGY; CDR2 reads SVAAGI. This CDR3 is built from 13 residues. For the CDR3, the DNA is TGTGCCAGCAGCCGCGCTGTCCTCGATGAGCAGTTCTTC. Translated, it gives CASSRAVLDEQFF.

The chain joins TRBV13 to TRBJ2-6; D might be TRBD2 (6 bases). Germline-derived CDR1 and CDR2 are PRHDT and FYEKMQ (reference sequence). V was pared by 8 bases and J by 1 base, with 15 bases between. The CDR3 loop spans 16 amino acids. CDR3 in amino acids: CASLGASGSGANVLTF. CDR3 nucleotides: TGTGCCAGCTTGGGCGCGAGCGGGTCTGGGGCCAACGTCCTGACTTTC.

The V gene is TRBV4-1, the J gene TRBJ1-2; D gene uncertain. Trimming shortened V by 0 bases and J by 2 bases, and 13 bases separated the two germline ends. The CDR3 consists of 16 residues. The V gene's germline CDR1 is MGHRA and CDR2 YSYEKL. CDR3 nucleotide sequence: TGCGCCAGCAGCCAAGAGCAGGCGGCGGTCAACTATGGCTACACCTTC. This translates into CASSQEQAAVNYGYTF.

The chain uses TRBV15 and TRBJ1-6; D is unclear. The CDR3 contains 13 residues. Germline V gene data show CDR1 as LNHNV and CDR2 as YYDKDF (reference sequence). V was trimmed by 4 bases and J by 5 bases, leaving 6 bases between them. In nucleotides, the CDR3 is TGTGCCACCAGCACCGAGGATAATTCACCCCTCCACTTT. As protein: CATSTEDNSPLHF.

The rearrangement joins TRBV5-6 to TRBJ2-1; TRBD1 aligns across 9 bases. V dropped 3 bases and J dropped 5; count of bases not matched to a gene: 6. The CDR3 loop spans 15 amino acids. Germline CDR1 reads SGHDT; CDR2 reads YYEEEE. The CDR3 DNA reads as TGTGCCAGCAGCTGGGGGACAGGGTCAAACAATGAGCAGTTCTTC. This sequence encodes CASSWGTGSNNEQFF.

The CDR3 protein is CASSQDLGGPEAFF. The CDR3 nucleotides are TGCGCCAGCAGCCAAGATTTGGGCGGTCCTGAAGCTTTCTTT. The V call is TRBV4-3, the J call TRBJ1-1; D not certain. The CDR3 is made up of 14 amino acids. V lost 0 bases and J lost 6, with 11 bases in between. The germline gives CDR1 LGHNA, CDR2 YSLEER.

The V call is TRBV19, the J call TRBJ1-4; unclear D gene. Germline CDR1 is LNHDA and CDR2 is SQIVND (reference sequence). CDR3 length equals 11 residues. Trimming shortened V by 8 bases and J by 5 bases, and 6 bases separated the two germline ends. CDR3 sequence reads: CASGWNEKLFF. Here the CDR3 DNA reads TGTGCCAGTGGCTGGAATGAAAAACTGTTTTTT.

Here the CDR3 DNA reads TGCAGTGCACTTTGGGGGGCCGAGCAGTACTTC. Translated: CSALWGAEQYF. This chain links TRBV20-1 with TRBJ2-7, with D perhaps being TRBD1 or TRBD2 (6 bases each). Trimming stripped 6 bases from V and 6 bases from J, with 12 bases between. Looked up from germline, CDR1 is DFQATT and CDR2 is SNEGSKA (reference sequence). The CDR3 runs 11 residues.

The chain combines TRBV5-4 with TRBJ1-1, with D possibly matching TRBD1 (6 bases). The germline gives CDR1 SGHNT, CDR2 YYREEE (reference sequence). The CDR3 sequence is 14 residues long. Trimming took 5 bases from V and 1 from J, leaving 12 bases between them. CDR3 coding DNA: TGTGCCAGCAGTGTCAGGGGAGGGAACACTGAAGCTTTCTTT. Protein sequence: CASSVRGGNTEAFF.

The chain links TRBV29-1 to TRBJ2-2, with 7 bases matching TRBD1. The germline V gene has CDR1 SQVTM and CDR2 ANQGSEA. The V and J ends lost 6 bases and 1 base, in that order; junction bases with no gene match: 11. This CDR3 comprises 16 residues. The CDR3 region has the DNA TGCAGCGTCCAACTCCGGCGGACAGGGAACACCGGGGAGCTGTTTTTT. Its protein product is CSVQLRRTGNTGELFF.

The V gene is TRBV5-1, the J gene TRBJ2-7; D might be TRBD1 (6 bases). The germline V gene encodes CDR1 SGHRS and CDR2 YFSETQ. This CDR3 spans 13 amino acids. V shed 0 bases and J shed 5 bases, with 9 bases lying between them. CDR3 in amino acids: CASSLAGVHEQYF. CDR3 coding DNA: TGCGCCAGCAGCTTGGCAGGGGTCCACGAGCAGTACTTC. Full variable domain (outside the CDR3, taken from reference TRBV5-1 and TRBJ2-7): KAGVTQTPRYLIKTRGQQVTLSCSPISGHRSVSWYQQTPGQGLQFLFEYFSETQRNKGNFPGRFSGRQFSNSRSEMNVSTLELGDSALYLCASSLAGVHEQYFGPGTRLTVT.

The chain links TRBV4-1 to TRBJ2-4; D perhaps matches TRBD1 (6 bases). The CDR3 consists of 13 residues. CDR1 is MGHRA and CDR2 is YSYEKL in the germline V gene. V lost 4 bases and J lost 6, with 10 bases in between. The DNA for the CDR3 is TGCGCCAGCAGCCCTAGACAGGCAAACATTCAGTACTTC. This gives the protein CASSPRQANIQYF.

The J gene is TRBJ2-6, the V gene TRBV10-3; D gene uncertain. Trimming took 2 bases from V and 0 from J, leaving 17 bases between them. The CDR3 has 19 residues. Germline V gives CDR1 ENHRY, CDR2 SYGVKD. CDR3 loop: CAISEPPEWRSSGANVLTF. DNA for the CDR3: TGTGCCATCAGTGAGCCTCCTGAGTGGCGGAGCTCTGGGGCCAACGTCCTGACTTTC.

The chain employs TRBV9 and TRBJ2-7, with a tentative D call TRBD1 (6 bases). This CDR3 has 15 residues. In germline, CDR1 is SGDLS, CDR2 YYNGEE. V lost 0 bases, J lost 9 bases, and 19 bases lay in between. The CDR3 here is CASSVGRTAHEAQYF. CDR3 nucleotides: TGTGCCAGCAGCGTAGGTAGGACAGCCCATGAGGCGCAGTACTTC.

On this clone itself: Different DNA sequences within this sample yield the same CDR3. The rearrangement joins TRBV9 to TRBJ2-2, with D perhaps matching TRBD1 (5 bases). Germline CDR1 is SGDLS and CDR2 is YYNGEE. The CDR3 is made up of 16 amino acids. Trimming left V 0 bases short and J 0 bases short, with 9 bases between. Here the CDR3 reads CASSVGSGTNTGELFF. In nucleotides, the CDR3 is TGTGCCAGCAGCGTAGGGTCAGGGACGAACACCGGGGAGCTGTTTTTT.

The V and J genes are TRBV7-9 and TRBJ2-5; D is uncertain. From germline, CDR1 is SEHNR and CDR2 FQNEAQ (reference sequence). The germline V and J ends were trimmed by 3 bases and 2 bases, with 16 bases remaining between them. The CDR3 has 16 residues. CDR3 in amino acids: CASSFSHKAPQETQYF. The CDR3, as DNA: TGTGCCAGCAGCTTTTCTCATAAGGCCCCTCAAGAGACCCAGTACTTC.

This clone appeared once. The chain employs TRBV9 and TRBJ2-7; D is uncertain. CDR1 is SGDLS, CDR2 YYNGEE, per germline. The CDR3 covers 14 residues. V was cut by 0 bases and J by 2 bases, with 9 bases left in between. CDR3 in DNA: TGTGCCAGCAGCGTAGATCACGACACCTACGAGCAGTACTTC. Amino acid sequence: CASSVDHDTYEQYF.

As to this clone: This sample includes further DNA sequences coding for the same CDR3. The chain is built from TRBV6-1 and TRBJ2-7; tentatively, D is TRBD2 (5 bases). This CDR3 region has 10 residues. Germline V gene sequence: CDR1 MNHNS, CDR2 SASEGT. V lost 9 bases and J lost 3, with 6 bases in between. CDR3 nucleotide sequence: TGTGCCAGTGGAGGCTACGAGCAGTACTTC. It encodes CASGGYEQYF.